The next 11 T cell receptor beta chains were all read from a single sample in a study of blood T cell repertoires in COVID-19. The protocol was immunoSEQ multiplex PCR, while the TCRdb copy is restricted to in-frame clones and leaves out a portion. The sample yields a few hundred thousand clones, around 84% seen once. Sequencing used peripheral blood. These receptors were collected from a woman aged 55-69 years who had recovered from COVID-19.

V and J are TRBV15 and TRBJ1-1, with D unresolved. CDR3 length: 13 amino acids. CDR1 and CDR2 from the germline V gene are LNHNV and YYDKDF (reference sequence). Trimming removed 5 bases at V and 7 bases at J, with 14 bases between. CDR3 residues: CATSLTFRSEAFF. CDR3 bases: TGTGCCACCAGCCTCACGTTTAGAAGTGAAGCTTTCTTT.

This rearrangement joins TRBV7-3 to TRBJ2-2; 7 bases are a match to TRBD2. CDR1 is SGHTA and CDR2 is FQGTGA in the germline V gene. The CDR3 totals 16 residues. V gave up 3 bases and J gave up 2 bases; unmatched junction bases: 6. CDR3 sequence (DNA): TGTGCCAGCAGCTTCCACGGGGGGAGTAACACCGGGGAGCTGTTTTTT. This translates into CASSFHGGSNTGELFF. The full variable domain, its missing parts supplied by reference TRBV7-3 and TRBJ2-2, is GAGVSQTPSNKVTEKGKYVELRCDPISGHTALYWYRQSLGQGPEFLIYFQGTGAADDSGLPNDRFFAVRPEGSVSTLKIQRTERGDSAVYLCASSFHGGSNTGELFFGEGSRLTVL.

The rearrangement joins TRBV24-1 to TRBJ2-3, with D hard to call. Germline assignment: CDR1 KGHDR and CDR2 SFDVKD. Trimming shortened V by 9 bases and J by 3 bases, and 12 bases separated the two germline ends. CDR3 length: 13 amino acids. This CDR3 is CATGPDKTDTQYF. As DNA, the CDR3 is TGTGCCACCGGGCCAGATAAGACAGATACGCAGTATTTT.

The CDR3 region is CAWGLGGTDTQYF. CDR3 bases: TGTGCCTGGGGACTAGGTGGCACAGATACGCAGTATTTT. The gene calls are TRBV30 and TRBJ2-3, with 7 nucleotides matching TRBD2. Per germline, CDR1 GTSNPN and CDR2 SVGIG (reference sequence). The V gene end was trimmed by 5 bases and the J gene end by 1 base; junction bases not matched to a gene: 3. The CDR3 consists of 13 residues.

The rearrangement joins TRBV29-1 to TRBJ1-3, with D tentatively TRBD1 (5 bases). V lost 4 bases and J 0 bases, leaving 13 bases between the germline ends. The CDR3 is 15 amino acids. Germline CDR1 reads SQVTM; CDR2 reads ANQGSEA. The CDR3 region has the DNA TGCAGCGTTGGGGGGGGACGGTCCTCTGGAAACACCATATATTTT. Protein: CSVGGGRSSGNTIYF.

With regard to this clone: Additional DNA sequences in this sample encode the identical CDR3. The chain combines TRBV5-1 with TRBJ2-7; 10 positions match TRBD1. Germline CDR1 SGHRS, CDR2 YFSETQ. The CDR3 runs 15 residues. After removal of 0 bases from V and 3 bases from J, the junction contained 3 bases not matched to a gene. This chain's CDR3 is CASSLGTGGSYEQYF. The CDR3 region has the DNA TGCGCCAGCAGCTTGGGGACAGGGGGTAGCTACGAGCAGTACTTC.

The J gene is TRBJ1-3, the V gene TRBV6-5, with D hard to call. Trimming took off 0 bases at V and 0 bases at J, with 9 bases between the two ends. The CDR3 sequence is 16 residues long. Germline-derived CDR1 and CDR2 are MNHEY and SVGAGI. Here the CDR3 reads CASSYSIWSSGNTIYF. DNA for the CDR3: TGTGCCAGCAGTTACTCGATTTGGAGCTCTGGAAACACCATATATTTT.

Notes on this clone: Germline is not matched at one junction end, which may reflect a read error. This chain uses TRBV7-3 with TRBJ1-1, with D possibly TRBD1 on 5 matching bases. The CDR3 totals 16 residues. CDR1 is SGHTA, CDR2 FQGTGA, per germline. DNA of the CDR3: TGTGCTAGCAGCTTAAGCGGGGGGATGCCGAACACTGAAGCTTTCTTT. It codes for CASSLSGGMPNTEAFF.

This clone has just one count. The genes are TRBV6-8 and TRBJ1-4; D is perhaps TRBD1 (6 bases). CDR3 length: 15 amino acids. Germline CDR1 reads MNHGY; CDR2 reads SAAAGT. The V gene lost 2 bases and the J gene lost 8 bases, with 15 bases spanning the gap. The DNA for the CDR3 is TGTGCCAGCAGTTACAGGGACACCCTCGGGGAAAAACTGTTTTTT. Translated, it gives CASSYRDTLGEKLFF.

Only one count was recorded for this clone. The rearrangement joins TRBV5-5 to TRBJ2-5, with a possible D match to TRBD1 (6 bases). Germline assignment: CDR1 SGHKS and CDR2 YYEKEE (reference sequence). This CDR3 region has 13 residues. V shed 4 bases and J shed 3 bases, with 10 bases lying between them. CDR3 coding DNA: TGTGCCAGCAGCCCCGGACAGAAAGAGACCCAGTACTTC. It encodes CASSPGQKETQYF.

V is TRBV7-2 and J is TRBJ2-3; TRBD2 matches 14 bases. Germline values: CDR1 SGHTA, CDR2 FQGNSA. Trimming took 0 bases from V and 3 from J; bases not matched to a gene: 8. The CDR3 is made up of 19 amino acids. In DNA form, the CDR3 reads TGTGCCAGCAGCTTAGCCGTGACTAGCGGGGGGGCCCGGACAGATACGCAGTATTTT. Translated: CASSLAVTSGGARTDTQYF.